Presented here are 6 T cell receptor beta chains from one specimen sequenced in a study of blood T cell repertoires in COVID-19. The data were produced by immunoSEQ multiplex PCR, yet TCRdb's version contains in-frame clones alone and is incomplete. The table shows more than 200,000 clones, with 88% occurring only once. Sequencing used peripheral blood. The receptors here all came from a man aged 70-80 years with acute or convalescent COVID-19.

The J gene is TRBJ2-5, the V gene TRBV24-1; 8 bases align to TRBD2. Looked up from germline, CDR1 is KGHDR and CDR2 is SFDVKD. Trimming cost V 0 bases and J 5 bases; bases outside gene matches: 7. There are 16 residues in the CDR3. CDR3 residues: CATSDLAREDRETQYF. For the CDR3, the DNA is TGTGCCACCAGTGATTTGGCGCGGGAGGATCGGGAGACCCAGTACTTC.

V and J are TRBV10-3 and TRBJ1-2; TRBD1 aligns across 9 bases. The CDR3 covers 13 residues. CDR1 and CDR2 (germline): ENHRY, SYGVKD. The V gene end was trimmed by 10 bases and the J gene end by 4 bases; junction bases not matched to a gene: 7. The CDR3 loop reads CATGDRASYGYTF. The CDR3 bases are TGTGCCACCGGGGACAGGGCGAGCTATGGCTACACCTTC.

The V and J genes are TRBV10-3 and TRBJ1-2; TRBD1 is a possible D gene (5 bases). The germline gives CDR1 ENHRY, CDR2 SYGVKD. V dropped 6 bases and J dropped 3 bases, with 14 bases sitting between them. This CDR3 spans 14 amino acids. For the CDR3, the DNA is TGTGCCATCAGCATAAACGGACAATACTATGGCTACACCTTC. Translation: CAISINGQYYGYTF.

The genes are TRBV10-3 and TRBJ2-7; D uncertain. CDR1 and CDR2 (germline): ENHRY, SYGVKD. Trimming took off 6 bases at V and 0 bases at J, with 9 bases between the two ends. CDR3 length equals 13 residues. CDR3 sequence reads: CAIRGPPSYEQYF. The CDR3 bases are TGTGCCATCAGGGGCCCTCCCTCCTACGAGCAGTACTTC.

In DNA, the CDR3 is TGTGCCAGTAGTAACCCCAGAAGTGCAGATACGCAGTATTTT. Amino acids: CASSNPRSADTQYF. The chain combines TRBV19 with TRBJ2-3; D call uncertain. V lost 4 bases to trimming and J lost 4 bases, with 12 bases between them. CDR1 LNHDA and CDR2 SQIVND come from the germline V gene (reference sequence). The length of the CDR3 is 14 residues.

This sequence joins TRBV9 and TRBJ2-7, with D possibly matching TRBD2 (5 bases). CDR3 length: 14 amino acids. Germline V gene lookup returns CDR1 SGDLS and CDR2 YYNGEE. V was cut by 7 bases and J by 0 bases, with 14 bases left in between. For the CDR3, the DNA is TGTGCCAGCGCCCGGATGGACTTCTCCTACGAGCAGTACTTC. Translated: CASARMDFSYEQYF.